This T cell receptor (beta chain) originates from a study of molecular identifiers for immune sequencing clone quantification. General observations from the study: Clone sizes that are highly expanded could be underestimated when identical TCR molecules share a barcode.

TCRdb ran MiXCR on the PCR reads and lists one entry per CDR3 protein. The data contain more than 250,000 distinct CDR3 sequences, about 21% of them seen just once; the ten biggest clones take up approximately 0.84%. A note on this clonotype: What it binds is unknown.

Sorted naive CD8 T cells, roughly 20,000 to 1,100,000, were sequenced from 10%, 30% or 50% RNA. This clonotype was sampled from a human donor in good health. Some libraries in this study had Jurkat cell RNA spiked in. The source material was naive CD8+ T cells from blood, with Jurkat cell RNA spiked in. The subset here: FACS-sorted CD8+CD4-CCR7+CD45RA+ naive T cells.

The CDR3 sequence is CASSLSFRSLLFADTQYF. The CDR3 DNA is TGTGCCAGCAGCTTGTCTTTCAGGTCTCTCCTATTCGCAGATACGCAGTATTTT. V and J are TRBV5-6 and TRBJ2-3; D is undetermined. The CDR3 has 18 amino acids. Per the germline V gene, CDR1 is SGHDT and CDR2 is YYEEEE. The V gene lost 1 base and the J gene lost 4 bases, with 22 bases spanning the gap.